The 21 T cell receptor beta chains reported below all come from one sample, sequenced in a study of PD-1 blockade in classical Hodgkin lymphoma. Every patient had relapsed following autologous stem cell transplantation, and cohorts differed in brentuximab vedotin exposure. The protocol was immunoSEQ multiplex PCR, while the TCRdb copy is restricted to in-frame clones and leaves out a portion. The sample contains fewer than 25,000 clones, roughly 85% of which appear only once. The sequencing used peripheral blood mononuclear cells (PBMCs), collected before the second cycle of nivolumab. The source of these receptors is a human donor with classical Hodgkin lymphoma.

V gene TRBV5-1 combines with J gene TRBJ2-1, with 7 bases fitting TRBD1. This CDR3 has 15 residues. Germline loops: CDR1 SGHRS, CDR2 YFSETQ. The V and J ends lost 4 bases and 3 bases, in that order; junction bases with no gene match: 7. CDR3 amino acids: CASSQMTGYYNEQFF. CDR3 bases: TGCGCCAGCAGCCAAATGACAGGGTACTACAATGAGCAGTTCTTC.

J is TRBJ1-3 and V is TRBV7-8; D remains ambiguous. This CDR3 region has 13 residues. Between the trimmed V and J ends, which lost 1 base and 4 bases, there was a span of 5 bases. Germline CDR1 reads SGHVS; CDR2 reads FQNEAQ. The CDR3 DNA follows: TGTGCCAGCAGCTTAGTAACCGGAAACACCATATATTTT. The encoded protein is CASSLVTGNTIYF.

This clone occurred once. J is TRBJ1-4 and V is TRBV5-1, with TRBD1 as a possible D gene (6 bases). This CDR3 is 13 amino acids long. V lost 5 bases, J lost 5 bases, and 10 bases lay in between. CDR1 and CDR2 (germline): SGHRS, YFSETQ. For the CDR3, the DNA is TGCGCCAGCAGGCAGGGGACAAATGAAAAACTGTTTTTT. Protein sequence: CASRQGTNEKLFF.

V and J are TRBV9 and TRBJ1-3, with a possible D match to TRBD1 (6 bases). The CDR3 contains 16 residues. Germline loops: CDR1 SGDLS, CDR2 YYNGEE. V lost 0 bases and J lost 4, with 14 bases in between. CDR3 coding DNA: TGTGCCAGCAGCGTAGACAGGGAACTTTACGGAAACACCATATATTTT. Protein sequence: CASSVDRELYGNTIYF.

The CDR3 spells CASSQEPEDRALGEKLFF. As DNA, the CDR3 is TGTGCCAGCAGCCAAGAGCCTGAGGACAGGGCGTTAGGGGAAAAACTGTTTTTT. The chain uses TRBV4-2 and TRBJ1-4, with 8 nucleotides matching TRBD1. Trimming at V came to 0 bases and at J to 8 bases, leaving 14 bases not matched to a gene. The CDR3 runs to 18 residues. Germline V gives CDR1 LGHNA, CDR2 YNFKEQ.

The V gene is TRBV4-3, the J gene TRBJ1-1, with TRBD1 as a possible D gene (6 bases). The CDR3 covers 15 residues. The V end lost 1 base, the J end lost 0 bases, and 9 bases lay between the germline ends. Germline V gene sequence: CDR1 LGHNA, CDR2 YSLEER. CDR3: CASSQVEGVNTEAFF. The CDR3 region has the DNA TGCGCCAGCAGCCAAGTGGAGGGGGTGAACACTGAAGCTTTCTTT.

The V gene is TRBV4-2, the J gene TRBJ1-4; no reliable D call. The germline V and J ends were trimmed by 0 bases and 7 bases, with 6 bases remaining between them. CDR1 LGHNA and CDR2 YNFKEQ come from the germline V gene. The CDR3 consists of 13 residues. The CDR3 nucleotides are TGTGCCAGCAGCCAAGACCCGGCTGAAAAACTGTTTTTT. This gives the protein CASSQDPAEKLFF.

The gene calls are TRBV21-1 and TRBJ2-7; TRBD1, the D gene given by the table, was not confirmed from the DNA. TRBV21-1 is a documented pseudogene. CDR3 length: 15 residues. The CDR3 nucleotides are TGTGCCAGCAGCAAAAGTCTGAGGACAGCGTGCGGGCAGTACTTC. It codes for CASSKSLRTACGQYF.

The CDR3 protein is CASSDQAGTGNGYTF. The CDR3 DNA follows: TGTGCCAGCAGCGATCAGGCCGGGACAGGGAATGGCTACACCTTC. The V and J genes are TRBV7-9 and TRBJ1-2; 9 bases are a match to TRBD1. This CDR3 is 15 amino acids long. CDR1 is SEHNR and CDR2 is FQNEAQ in the germline V gene (reference sequence). V shed 5 bases and J 6 bases; nucleotides not matched to a gene: 10.

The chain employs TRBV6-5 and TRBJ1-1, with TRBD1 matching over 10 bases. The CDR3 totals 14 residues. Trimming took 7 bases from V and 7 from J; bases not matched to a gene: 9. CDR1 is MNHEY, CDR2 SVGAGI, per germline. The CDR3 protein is CASNRQGALGEAFF. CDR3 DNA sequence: TGTGCCAGCAATCGACAGGGGGCGCTAGGTGAAGCTTTCTTT.

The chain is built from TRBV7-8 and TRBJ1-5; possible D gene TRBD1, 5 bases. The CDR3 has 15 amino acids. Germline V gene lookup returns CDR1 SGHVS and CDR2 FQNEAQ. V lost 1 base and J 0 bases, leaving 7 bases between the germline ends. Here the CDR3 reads CASSLVGGSNQPQHF. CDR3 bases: TGTGCCAGCAGCTTAGTGGGGGGTAGCAATCAGCCCCAGCATTTT. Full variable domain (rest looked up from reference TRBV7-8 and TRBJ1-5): GAGVSQSPRYKVAKRGQDVALRCDPISGHVSLFWYQQALGQGPEFLTYFQNEAQLDKSGLPSDRFFAERPEGSVSTLKIQRTQQEDSAVYLCASSLVGGSNQPQHFGDGTRLSIL.

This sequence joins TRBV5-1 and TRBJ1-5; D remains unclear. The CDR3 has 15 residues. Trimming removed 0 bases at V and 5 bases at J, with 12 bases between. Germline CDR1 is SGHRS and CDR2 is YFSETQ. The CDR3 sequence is CASSLGTYADQPQHF. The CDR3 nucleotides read TGCGCCAGCAGCTTGGGGACCTACGCGGATCAGCCCCAGCATTTT. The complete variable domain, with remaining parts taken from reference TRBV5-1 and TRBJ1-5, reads KAGVTQTPRYLIKTRGQQVTLSCSPISGHRSVSWYQQTPGQGLQFLFEYFSETQRNKGNFPGRFSGRQFSNSRSEMNVSTLELGDSALYLCASSLGTYADQPQHFGDGTRLSIL.

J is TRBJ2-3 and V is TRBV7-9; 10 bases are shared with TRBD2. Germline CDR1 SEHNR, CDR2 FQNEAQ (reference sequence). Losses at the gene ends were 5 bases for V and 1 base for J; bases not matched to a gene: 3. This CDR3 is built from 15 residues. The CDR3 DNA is TGTGCCAGCAGCCTTACTAGCGGGGGCACAGATACGCAGTATTTT. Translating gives CASSLTSGGTDTQYF.

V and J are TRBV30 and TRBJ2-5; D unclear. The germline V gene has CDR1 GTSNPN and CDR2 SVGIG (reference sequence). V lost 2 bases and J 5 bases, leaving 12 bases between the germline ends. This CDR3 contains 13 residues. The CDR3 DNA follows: TGTGCCTGGAGTAGTTGGGGTCAGGAGACCCAGTACTTC. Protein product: CAWSSWGQETQYF.

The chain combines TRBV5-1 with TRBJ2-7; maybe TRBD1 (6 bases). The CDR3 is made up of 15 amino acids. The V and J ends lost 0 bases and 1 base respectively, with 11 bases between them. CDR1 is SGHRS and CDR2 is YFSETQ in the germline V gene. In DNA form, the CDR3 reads TGCGCCAGCAGCTTGGCCGGTCAGGGGTCCTACGAGCAGTACTTC. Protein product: CASSLAGQGSYEQYF.

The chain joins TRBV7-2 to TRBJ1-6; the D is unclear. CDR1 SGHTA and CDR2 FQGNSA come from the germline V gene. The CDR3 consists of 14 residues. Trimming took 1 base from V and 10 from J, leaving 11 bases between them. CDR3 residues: CASSLGGPRSPLHF. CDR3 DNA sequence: TGTGCCAGCAGCTTAGGAGGGCCACGCTCACCCCTCCACTTT.

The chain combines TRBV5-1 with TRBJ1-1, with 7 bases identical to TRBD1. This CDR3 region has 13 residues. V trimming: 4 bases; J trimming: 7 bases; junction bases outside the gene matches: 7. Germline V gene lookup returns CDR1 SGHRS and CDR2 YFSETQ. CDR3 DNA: TGCGCCAGCAGCCAAGGGGGCGCGGGTGAAGCTTTCTTT. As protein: CASSQGGAGEAFF.

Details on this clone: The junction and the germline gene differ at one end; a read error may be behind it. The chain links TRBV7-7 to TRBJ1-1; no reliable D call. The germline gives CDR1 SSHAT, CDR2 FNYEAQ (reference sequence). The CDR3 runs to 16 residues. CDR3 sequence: CASSLAEGRVNTEAFF. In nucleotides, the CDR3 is TGTGCTAGCAGCTTAGCGGAGGGCAGAGTTAACACTGAAGCTTTCTTT.

This CDR3 is CASSLAGGDNEKLFF. DNA of the CDR3: TGCGCCAGCAGCTTGGCCGGGGGGGATAATGAAAAACTGTTTTTT. The chain employs TRBV5-1 and TRBJ1-4; TRBD1 is a possible D gene (5 bases). Trimming pared 0 bases from V and 4 bases from J, leaving 10 bases between. The germline V gene has CDR1 SGHRS and CDR2 YFSETQ. The CDR3 sequence is 15 residues long. The full variable domain, in which reference TRBV5-1 and TRBJ1-4 provide the parts outside the CDR3, is KAGVTQTPRYLIKTRGQQVTLSCSPISGHRSVSWYQQTPGQGLQFLFEYFSETQRNKGNFPGRFSGRQFSNSRSEMNVSTLELGDSALYLCASSLAGGDNEKLFFGSGTQLSVL.

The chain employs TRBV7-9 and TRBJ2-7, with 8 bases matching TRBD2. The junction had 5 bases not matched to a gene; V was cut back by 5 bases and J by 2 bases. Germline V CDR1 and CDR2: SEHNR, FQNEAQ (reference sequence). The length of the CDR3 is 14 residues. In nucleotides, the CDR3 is TGTGCCAGCAGCCACCGACTAGCGCCCTACGAGCAGTACTTC. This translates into CASSHRLAPYEQYF.

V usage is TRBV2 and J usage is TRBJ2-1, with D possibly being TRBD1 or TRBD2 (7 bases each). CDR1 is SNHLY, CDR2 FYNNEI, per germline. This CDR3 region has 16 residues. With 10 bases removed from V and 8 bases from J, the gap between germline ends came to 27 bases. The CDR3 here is CATDGSGGAFTDEQFF. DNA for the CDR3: TGTGCCACTGATGGGTCAGGGGGGGCATTTACCGATGAGCAGTTCTTC.